This is a list of T cell receptor beta chains from one sample in a study of cytomegalovirus exposure and HLA in healthy donors. Sequencing was performed with immunoSEQ multiplex PCR; in TCRdb, only in-frame clones are kept and a portion is missing. The sample includes approximately 200,000 clones, 82% of them seen just once. Sequencing was carried out using PBMCs. The receptors shown here come from a boy between 2 and 15 years old in good health and CMV-seronegative. The CDR3 runs from the conserved cysteine through the conserved F or W. Fields, in order: CDR3 protein, CDR3 DNA, D gene, V gene, J gene, CDR3 length, clone size. The D gene is left open where the match is weak. Some rows mark clone size as missing; the rest say once, few, many or name a class of expanded clone.

CAISETTSGGGHDTQYF	TGTGCCATCAGTGAGACCACTAGCGGGGGGGGCCATGATACGCAGTATTTT	TRBD2	TRBV10-3	TRBJ2-3	17	.
CASSPRDEQYF	TGTGCCAGCAGCCCCAGGGACGAGCAGTACTTC	.	TRBV14	TRBJ2-7	11	.
CASRQGGSSYNEQFF	TGTGCCAGCAGACAGGGCGGGAGCTCCTACAATGAGCAGTTCTTC	.	TRBV7-8	TRBJ2-1	15	.
CASSPDRTSYEQYF	TGTGCCAGCTCACCAGACAGGACCTCCTACGAGCAGTACTTC	.	TRBV18	TRBJ2-7	14	.
CASSALVRGGRETQYF	TGTGCCAGCAGCGCCCTTGTGCGGGGGGGCAGAGAGACCCAGTACTTC	TRBD2	TRBV13	TRBJ2-5	16	.
CASSNPPSGGTDTQYF	TGTGCCAGCAGCAACCCCCCTAGCGGGGGCACAGATACGCAGTATTTT	.	TRBV21-1	TRBJ2-3	16	once
CASSSSGYYEQYF	TGTGCCAGCAGCTCCAGCGGGTACTACGAGCAGTACTTC	.	TRBV7-2	TRBJ2-7	13	few
CASSKRAPGGCGANVLTF	TGTGCCAGCAGCAAAAGGGCGCCAGGGGGTTGTGGGGCCAACGTCCTGACTTTC	.	TRBV21-1	TRBJ2-6	18	.
CASSDVAGETQYF	TGTGCCAGCAGTGACGTTGCGGGGGAGACCCAGTACTTC	.	TRBV6-4	TRBJ2-5	13	.
CASSLPGAENTEAFF	TGTGCCAGCAGCTTACCAGGGGCCGAGAACACTGAAGCTTTCTTT	.	TRBV7-9	TRBJ1-1	15	.
CASSELQALGEKLFF	TGTGCCAGCAGTGAGCTTCAGGCTTTGGGTGAAAAACTGTTTTTT	.	TRBV6-1	TRBJ1-4	15	.
CASSLGSRGGVIYEQYF	TGTGCCAGCAGTTTGGGGAGTCGGGGGGGCGTCATCTACGAGCAGTACTTC	TRBD2	TRBV27	TRBJ2-7	17	.
CASSPSLTAFSSYEQYF	TGTGCCAGCAGCCCATCCTTGACAGCCTTCAGCTCCTACGAGCAGTACTTC	.	TRBV11-2	TRBJ2-7	17	.
CASSSGTRDSPLHF	TGTGCCAGCAGTTCCGGGACTCGTGATTCACCCCTCCACTTT	.	TRBV27	TRBJ1-6	14	.
CASSLGEVGQPQHF	TGCGCCAGCAGCTTAGGGGAGGTTGGTCAGCCCCAGCATTTT	.	TRBV5-1	TRBJ1-5	14	.
CASLSLAGLTYEQYF	TGTGCCAGCCTCAGCCTAGCGGGACTCACCTACGAGCAGTACTTC	TRBD2	TRBV2	TRBJ2-7	15	.
CAISEKNRVGYTF	TGTGCCATCAGTGAGAAGAACAGGGTTGGCTACACCTTC	.	TRBV10-3	TRBJ1-2	13	.
CASSQEQGPVSYEQYF	TGTGCCAGCAGCCAAGAGCAGGGGCCGGTAAGCTACGAGCAGTACTTC	.	TRBV4-2	TRBJ2-7	16	.
CASGRQSTSPLHF	TGTGCCAGTGGGAGACAATCGACTTCACCCCTCCACTTT	.	TRBV19	TRBJ1-6	13	.
CASSYGLQETQYF	TGTGCCAGCAGTTACGGACTCCAAGAGACCCAGTACTTC	.	TRBV6-6	TRBJ2-5	13	.
CASSTGGGNQPQHF	TGCGCCAGCAGTACAGGGGGCGGCAATCAGCCCCAGCATTTT	TRBD1	TRBV10-2	TRBJ1-5	14	once
CATSQNSNQPQHF	TGTGCCACCTCACAGAATAGCAATCAGCCCCAGCATTTT	.	TRBV6-5	TRBJ1-5	13	.
CASSLRDRGREKLFF	TGTGCCAGTAGTCTCCGAGACAGGGGAAGGGAAAAACTGTTTTTT	TRBD1	TRBV19	TRBJ1-4	15	.
CASSLVIGGTGSGYTF	TGCGCCAGCAGCTTGGTAATAGGGGGGACAGGGAGCGGCTACACCTTC	TRBD1	TRBV5-1	TRBJ1-2	16	.
CASSLLGTGVHEQYF	TGTGCCAGCAGCTTGTTAGGGACAGGGGTCCACGAGCAGTACTTC	TRBD1	TRBV5-6	TRBJ2-7	15	.
CASRQGRLSGNTIYF	TGTGCCAGCAGACAGGGGAGGCTCTCTGGAAACACCATATATTTT	TRBD1	TRBV6-5	TRBJ1-3	15	.
CASSELGEGGSYNEQFF	TGTGCCAGCAGTGAGCTGGGGGAGGGGGGCTCCTACAATGAGCAGTTCTTC	.	TRBV2	TRBJ2-1	17	.
CASSLRQGPGELFF	TGTGCCAGCAGCTTAAGGCAGGGGCCCGGGGAGCTGTTTTTT	.	TRBV7-2	TRBJ2-2	14	.
CASSPLAPPGGYEKLFF	TGTGCCAGCTCACCACTTGCACCGCCAGGGGGCTATGAAAAACTGTTTTTT	TRBD1	TRBV18	TRBJ1-4	17	.
CASSLDEIADTQYF	TGCGCCAGCAGCTTGGACGAGATCGCAGATACGCAGTATTTT	.	TRBV5-1	TRBJ2-3	14	.
CASSPSPPTPNYGYTF	TGCGCCAGCAGTCCTTCCCCTCCGACACCAAACTATGGCTACACCTTC	.	TRBV23-1	TRBJ1-2	16	.